The rows below give T cell receptor beta chains drawn from one sample of a study of control samples from healthy donors and cancer patients. Generated by immunoSEQ multiplex PCR, the TCRdb table keeps only in-frame clones and is missing some. The sample gives about 120,000 clones, 80% to 90% of which show up once; approximately 37% is in the top ten. The sample was blood. These receptor sequences come from a man over 45 in good health. Each CDR3 is given with its conserved first and last residue. D genes are given only for firm matches. Size is omitted from some rows. Given values are once, few, many or a class for expanded clones.

>TRBV7-2|TRBJ2-7|NA|NA
TGTGCCAGCAGCTTAGTAGCAGGGGGGACGACCTACGAGCAGTACTTC
CASSLVAGGTTYEQYF
>TRBV5-5|TRBJ1-5|NA|NA
TGTGCCAGCAGCTTGATGGGAGGTCTCAATCAGCCCCAGCATTTT
CASSLMGGLNQPQHF
>TRBV5-1|TRBJ1-1|NA|TRBD1
TGCGCCAGCAGCTTGGAGTGGACAGGCTTCGGGGCTTTCTTT
CASSLEWTGFGAFF
>TRBV21-1|TRBJ2-7|few|NA
TGTGCCAGCACCCCCCGAGACGCGGCCTGCGAGCAGTACTTC
CASTPRDAACEQYF
>TRBV6-6|TRBJ2-5|NA|TRBD1
TGTGCCAGCATGTCACAGGGGGCGCGGGAGACCCAGTACTTC
CASMSQGARETQYF
>TRBV5-1|TRBJ2-7|NA|TRBD1
TGCGCCAGCAGCTTGACCGGACAGGACTCCTACGAGCAGTACTTC
CASSLTGQDSYEQYF
>TRBV5-5|TRBJ1-2|NA|TRBD1
TGTGCCAGCAGCTTGGGCGACAGGGGGCCCTGGGGTAACTATGGCTACACCTTC
CASSLGDRGPWGNYGYTF
>TRBV14|TRBJ1-6|few|TRBD1
TGTGCCAGCAGCCAAGTGGGGACAGGTACTTCACCCCTCCACTTT
CASSQVGTGTSPLHF
>TRBV5-1|TRBJ2-7|few|NA
TGCGCCAGCAGCTTGTCGGACTTCCCCCAGTACTTC
CASSLSDFPQYF
>TRBV2|TRBJ1-6|NA|TRBD1
TGTGCCAGCAGTGGTACAGGGGTGACAGGAGGAGGACGCCTCCACTTT
CASSGTGVTGGGRLHF
>TRBV5-1|TRBJ2-5|few|NA
TGCGCCAGCAGCTTTTTGTTGAATTACCAAGAGACCCAGTACTTC
CASSFLLNYQETQYF
>TRBV21-1|TRBJ1-2|NA|NA
TGTGCCAGCAGCAAGTTCGAGGGACTCTATGGCTACACCTTC
CASSKFEGLYGYTF
>TRBV14|TRBJ1-1|NA|NA
TGTGCCAGCAGCCAAACCTTTGGGGGGTCCGGAGCTTTCTTT
CASSQTFGGSGAFF
>TRBV15|TRBJ2-1|NA|NA
TGTGCCACCAGCAGAGACCCGGACTTGGAGTACAATGAGCAGTTCTTC
CATSRDPDLEYNEQFF
>TRBV15|TRBJ2-7|NA|TRBD2
TGTGCCACCAGCAGAGAAGCGGGGGGCTACGAGCAGTACTTC
CATSREAGGYEQYF
>TRBV7-7|TRBJ2-6|NA|NA
TGTGCCAGCAGCCCTCGGGGCTCTGGGGCCAACGTCCTGACTTTC
CASSPRGSGANVLTF
>TRBV3-1/TRBV3-2|TRBJ2-1|NA|NA
TGTGCCAGCAGCCAAGTCTCGAGGGGGTCGAGGGAGTTCTTC
CASSQVSRGSREFF
>TRBV5-1|TRBJ2-2|NA|TRBD2
TGCGCCAGCAGCACTACCGGGACTAGCACCGGGGAGCTGTTTTTT
CASSTTGTSTGELFF
>TRBV5-6|TRBJ1-2|once|NA
TGTGCCAGCAGCTTGGGGGCAGGGGACTATGGCTACACCTTC
CASSLGAGDYGYTF
>TRBV10-3|TRBJ1-2|NA|NA
TGTGCCATCAGTGGTGGGGCCGCTAACTATGGCTACACCTTC
CAISGGAANYGYTF
>TRBV29-1|TRBJ1-2|NA|NA
TGCAGCGTAGGAGGGGGTTATGGCTACACCTTC
CSVGGGYGYTF
>TRBV2|TRBJ1-1|NA|NA
TGTGCCAGCTCTAGGTACACCCCGAGGAACACTGAAGCTTTCTTT
CASSRYTPRNTEAFF
>TRBV25-1|TRBJ2-5|NA|NA
TGTGCCAGCAGTGAATCCGCAGGGCAAGAGACCCAGTACTTC
CASSESAGQETQYF
>TRBV27|TRBJ2-5|once|TRBD1
TGTGCCAGCAGGGACAGGGGGATGGGCCAAGAGACCCAGTACTTC
CASRDRGMGQETQYF
>TRBV7-2|TRBJ2-7|NA|TRBD2
TGTGCCAGCAGCTTCAGCATGAGCGGGGGGTTCTACGAGCAGTACTTC
CASSFSMSGGFYEQYF
>TRBV6-2/TRBV6-3|TRBJ2-3|NA|NA
TGTGCCAGCAGTTCCCTCTTCCCTGCGGATACGCAGTATTTT
CASSSLFPADTQYF
>TRBV6-5|TRBJ2-7|NA|NA
TGTGCCAGCAGTTACGCGGGCGGGGGCCACTCCTACGAGCAGTACTTC
CASSYAGGGHSYEQYF
>TRBV30|TRBJ1-2|NA|TRBD1
TGTGCCTGGAGTGGGACAGGGAGTGGCTACACCTTC
CAWSGTGSGYTF
>TRBV6-1|TRBJ1-4|NA|TRBD1
TGTGCCAGCAGTGCACCGGGACAGGGGACTTATAATGAAAAACTGTTTTTT
CASSAPGQGTYNEKLFF
>TRBV12-3/TRBV12-4|TRBJ1-2|NA|NA
TGTGCCAGCAGGTTGGGGCGGCACTATGGCTACACCTTC
CASRLGRHYGYTF
>TRBV3-1/TRBV3-2|TRBJ2-2|NA|NA
TGTGCCAGCAGCCAAGAAGGTACCGGGGAGCTGTTTTTT
CASSQEGTGELFF
>TRBV27|TRBJ2-3|NA|TRBD1
TGTGCCAGCAGTAACGACAGGGGGTATAGCACAGATACGCAGTATTTT
CASSNDRGYSTDTQYF
>TRBV28|TRBJ2-3|NA|TRBD2
TGTGCCAGCAGTTTAGTAGCGGGGGCTAGCACAGATACGCAGTATTTT
CASSLVAGASTDTQYF
>TRBV5-1|TRBJ2-1|NA|TRBD2
TGCGCCAGCAGCCCTACCTTAGCGGGGGTTAATGAGCAGTTCTTC
CASSPTLAGVNEQFF
>TRBV2|TRBJ2-1|NA|NA
TGTGCCAGCGCTTCGGAGGGCAATGAGCAGTTCTTC
CASASEGNEQFF
>TRBV6-2/TRBV6-3|TRBJ2-5|NA|NA
TGTGCCAGCAGTTCCGAGACAACTCAAGAGACCCAGTACTTC
CASSSETTQETQYF
>TRBV5-1|TRBJ2-7|NA|TRBD1
TGCGCCAGCAGCGTACCCAGGGGGTCCTACGAGCAGTACTTC
CASSVPRGSYEQYF
>TRBV3-1/TRBV3-2|TRBJ1-2|few|NA
TGTGCCAGCAGCCAAAGTCCAGGAGGGGTCTATGGCTACACCTTC
CASSQSPGGVYGYTF
>TRBV5-1|TRBJ2-5|NA|TRBD2
TGCGCCAGCAGCCCATCTAGCGGGGAGGGGACCCAGTACTTC
CASSPSSGEGTQYF
>TRBV15|TRBJ1-4|NA|NA
TGTGCCACCGTTGACAGGATAGATGAAAAACTGTTTTTT
CATVDRIDEKLFF
>TRBV11-3|TRBJ2-2|NA|NA
TGTGCCAGCAGCATGACAGCGACCGGGGAGCTGTTTTTT
CASSMTATGELFF
>TRBV5-1|TRBJ2-2|NA|NA
TGCGCCAGCAGCGGACAGTTTCCTTCGAACACCGGGGAGCTGTTTTTT
CASSGQFPSNTGELFF
>TRBV3-1/TRBV3-2|TRBJ2-3|NA|TRBD2
TGTGCCAGCACCCAAAGGGCGGGGGGTGTCTCAGATACGCAGTATTTT
CASTQRAGGVSDTQYF
>TRBV7-6|TRBJ2-7|NA|NA
TGTGCCAGCAGCTTAGGGAGTGGGTCCTCCTACGAGCAGTACTTC
CASSLGSGSSYEQYF
>TRBV7-2|TRBJ2-1|few|TRBD2
TGTGCCAGCAGCCCACTAGCGGGGAGATACAATGAGCAGTTCTTC
CASSPLAGRYNEQFF
>TRBV30|TRBJ1-5|NA|NA
TGTGCCTGGAGTGGGACCACTAGCAATCAGCCCCAGCATTTT
CAWSGTTSNQPQHF
>TRBV6-5|TRBJ1-4|NA|TRBD1
TGTGCCAGCAGTTACTCTGACAGGGGAGTTAGTGAAAAACTGTTTTTT
CASSYSDRGVSEKLFF
>TRBV27|TRBJ2-7|NA|NA
TGTGCCAGCAGTTTCCAGGGGTCCTACGAGCAGTACTTC
CASSFQGSYEQYF
>TRBV5-1|TRBJ2-7|NA|NA
TGCGCCAGCAGCTTGGATGACAGCGCCTACGAGCAGTACTTC
CASSLDDSAYEQYF
>TRBV12-3/TRBV12-4|TRBJ1-1|NA|NA
TGTGCCAGCAGCAGGGAGAACACTGAAGCTTTCTTT
CASSRENTEAFF